A single T cell receptor beta chain is shown here with its context. The data originate from a study of blood T cell repertoires in COVID-19. Produced via immunoSEQ multiplex PCR; TCRdb's table is partial and in-frame only. The sample consists of about 220,000 clones, 88% of them appearing once. Participant ages covered 18 to 89 years across around 25 US areas. CDR3 length equals 15 residues. The V gene lost 5 bases and the J gene lost 6 bases, with 19 bases spanning the gap. CDR1 is SGHAT, CDR2 FQNNGV, per germline. This TCR derives from a woman aged 25 to 39 who had recovered from COVID-19. The chain has TRBV11-2 and TRBJ1-2; tentative D call: TRBD1 (5 bases). The sample comprised PBMCs or T cells enriched from blood (not recorded which). CDR3 sequence: CASSPLGEIRDGYTF. DNA of the CDR3: TGTGCCAGCAGCCCATTGGGTGAGATCAGGGATGGCTACACCTTC.